These 9 T cell receptor beta chains share one sample of origin, sequenced in a study of T cell responses to AZD1222 COVID-19 vaccine. Data came from immunoSEQ multiplex PCR; TCRdb stores just in-frame clones and leaves some out. The profile shows over 85,000 clones, approximately 84% of them singletons. The source material was peripheral blood, sampled 28 days after the second AZD1222 dose. All receptors come from an adult who received the AZD1222 COVID-19 vaccine.

V is TRBV4-1 and J is TRBJ2-7; 10 bases are a match to TRBD2. CDR1 is MGHRA, CDR2 YSYEKL, per germline. The J segment lost 5 bases and the V segment lost 5 bases, leaving 18 bases of the junction unmatched. The length of the CDR3 is 18 residues. The CDR3 region is CASSGKSSGSIWHDEQYF. As DNA, the CDR3 is TGCGCCAGCAGCGGGAAATCTAGCGGGAGTATTTGGCACGACGAGCAGTACTTC.

This chain links TRBV7-2 with TRBJ1-1; D not certain. CDR3 size: 14 residues. Looked up from germline, CDR1 is SGHTA and CDR2 is FQGNSA. Trimming took 4 bases from V and 4 from J, leaving 13 bases between them. CDR3 bases: TGTGCCAGCAGCTCCGGTCTAGAGGGCACTGAAGCTTTCTTT. The encoded protein is CASSSGLEGTEAFF.

The chain recombines TRBV7-2 with TRBJ2-5, with D possibly TRBD2 on 6 matching bases. Trimming removed 3 bases at V and 1 base at J, with 12 bases between. Germline CDR1 and CDR2: SGHTA and FQGNSA. The CDR3 has 15 amino acids. For the CDR3, the DNA is TGTGCCAGCAGCTTTGGAGGGGAGCCCCAAGAGACCCAGTACTTC. The encoded protein is CASSFGGEPQETQYF.

This rearrangement joins TRBV12-5 to TRBJ1-1, with D possibly matching TRBD1 (5 bases). Germline CDR1 is LGHNT and CDR2 is FRNRAP. This CDR3 region has 17 residues. V dropped 0 bases and J dropped 0 bases, with 14 bases sitting between them. CDR3 residues: CASGLVHQGWMNTEAFF. The CDR3 coding sequence is TGTGCTAGTGGTTTGGTACATCAGGGATGGATGAACACTGAAGCTTTCTTT.

V and J are TRBV2 and TRBJ2-7; possibly TRBD1 for D (6 bases). The CDR3 consists of 14 residues. Trimming stripped 5 bases from V and 1 base from J, with 12 bases between. Germline V CDR1 and CDR2: SNHLY, FYNNEI. CDR3 in DNA: TGTGCCAGCAGTCTGGACAGTTCATCCTACGAGCAGTACTTC. Translated, it gives CASSLDSSSYEQYF.

This clone turned up a few times. The gene calls are TRBV6-6 and TRBJ2-3, with D possibly TRBD1 on 5 matching bases. Per the germline V gene, CDR1 is MNHNY and CDR2 is SVGAGI (reference sequence). Trimming took 2 bases from V and 4 from J, leaving 13 bases between them. This CDR3 spans 15 amino acids. Here the CDR3 reads CASSYQGIGADTQYF. The CDR3 DNA reads TGTGCCAGCAGTTACCAGGGAATAGGGGCAGATACGCAGTATTTT.

In nucleotides, the CDR3 is TGTGCCACCGCGGAGAGCAGGGACACCGGGGAGCTGTTTTTT. It is translated as CATAESRDTGELFF. The rearrangement joins TRBV24-1 to TRBJ2-2, with D perhaps matching TRBD1 (5 bases). This CDR3 is 14 amino acids long. Germline loops: CDR1 KGHDR, CDR2 SFDVKD. The V end was cut by 9 bases, the J end by 3 bases, with 13 bases between.

The V and J genes are TRBV5-5 and TRBJ1-1; D is possibly TRBD1 (6 bases). Germline V gene lookup returns CDR1 SGHKS and CDR2 YYEKEE (reference sequence). The V and J ends lost 0 bases and 8 bases respectively, with 17 bases between them. The CDR3 is 15 amino acids. The CDR3 reads CASSLGSRRTDEAFF. CDR3 sequence (DNA): TGTGCCAGCAGCTTGGGGTCTCGCAGGACAGACGAAGCTTTCTTT.

There are a few counts of this clone. The chain links TRBV18 to TRBJ1-2, with D unclear. The germline V and J ends were trimmed by 1 base and 6 bases, with 12 bases remaining between them. Germline values: CDR1 KGHSH, CDR2 LQKENI. The CDR3 length is 14 residues. The CDR3 DNA reads as TGTGCCAGCTCACCACTCTCTTCTAGAGATGGCTACACCTTC. Protein: CASSPLSSRDGYTF.